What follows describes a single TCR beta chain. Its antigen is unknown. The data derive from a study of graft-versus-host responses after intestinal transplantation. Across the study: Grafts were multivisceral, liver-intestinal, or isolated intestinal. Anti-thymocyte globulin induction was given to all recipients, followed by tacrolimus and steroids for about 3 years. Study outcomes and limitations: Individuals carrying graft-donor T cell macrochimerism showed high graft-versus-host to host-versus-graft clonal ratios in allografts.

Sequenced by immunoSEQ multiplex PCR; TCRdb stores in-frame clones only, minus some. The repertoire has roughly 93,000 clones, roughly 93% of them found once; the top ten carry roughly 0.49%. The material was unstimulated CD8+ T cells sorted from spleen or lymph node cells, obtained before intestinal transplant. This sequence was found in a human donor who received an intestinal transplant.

The chain's CDR3 is CASSWSGPNYGYTF. DNA of the CDR3: TGTGCCAGCAGTTGGTCAGGGCCAAACTATGGCTACACCTTC. The rearrangement links TRBV27 to TRBJ1-2, with a possible D match to TRBD1 (5 bases). Per germline, CDR1 MNHEY and CDR2 SMNVEV (reference sequence). V lost 4 bases and J 2 bases, leaving 11 bases between the germline ends. This CDR3 is 14 amino acids long.